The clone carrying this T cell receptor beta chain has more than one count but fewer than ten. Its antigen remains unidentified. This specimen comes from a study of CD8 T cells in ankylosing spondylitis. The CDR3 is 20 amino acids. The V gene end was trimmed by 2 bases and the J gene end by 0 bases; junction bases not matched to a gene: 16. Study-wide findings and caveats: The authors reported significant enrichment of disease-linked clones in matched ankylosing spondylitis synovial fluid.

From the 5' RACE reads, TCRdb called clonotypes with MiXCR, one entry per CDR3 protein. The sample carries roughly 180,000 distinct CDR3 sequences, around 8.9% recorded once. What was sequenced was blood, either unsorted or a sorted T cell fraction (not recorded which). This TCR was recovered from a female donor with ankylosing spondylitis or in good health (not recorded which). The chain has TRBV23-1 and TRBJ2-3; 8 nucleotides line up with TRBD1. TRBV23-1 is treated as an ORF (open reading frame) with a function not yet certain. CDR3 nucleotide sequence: TGCGCCAGCAGTCAAGAGAGACAGGGGCTACCAAATCCTAGCACAGATACGCAGTATTTT. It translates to CASSQERQGLPNPSTDTQYF.